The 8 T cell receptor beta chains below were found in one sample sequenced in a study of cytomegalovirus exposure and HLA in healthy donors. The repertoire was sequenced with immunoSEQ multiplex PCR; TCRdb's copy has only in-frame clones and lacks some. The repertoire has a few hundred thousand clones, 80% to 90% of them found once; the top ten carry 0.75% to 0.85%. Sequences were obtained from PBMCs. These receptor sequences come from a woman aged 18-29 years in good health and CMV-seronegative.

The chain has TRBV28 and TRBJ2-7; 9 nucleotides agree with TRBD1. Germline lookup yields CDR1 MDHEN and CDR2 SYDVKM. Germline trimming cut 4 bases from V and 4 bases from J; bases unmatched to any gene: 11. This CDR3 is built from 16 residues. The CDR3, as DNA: TGTGCCAGCAGTTCTCTAAAGGGACAGGGATGGTACGAGCAGTACTTC. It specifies CASSSLKGQGWYEQYF.

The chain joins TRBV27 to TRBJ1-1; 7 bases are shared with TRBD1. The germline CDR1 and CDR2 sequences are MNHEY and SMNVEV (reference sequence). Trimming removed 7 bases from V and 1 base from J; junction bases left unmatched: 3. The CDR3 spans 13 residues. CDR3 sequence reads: CASKGAANTEAFF. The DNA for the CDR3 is TGTGCCAGCAAGGGGGCGGCGAACACTGAAGCTTTCTTT.

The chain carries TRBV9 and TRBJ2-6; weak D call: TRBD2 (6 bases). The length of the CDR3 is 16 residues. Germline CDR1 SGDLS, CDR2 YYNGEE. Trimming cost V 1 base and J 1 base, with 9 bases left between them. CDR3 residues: CASSVLTSSGANVLTF. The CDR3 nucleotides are TGTGCCAGCAGCGTACTGACTAGTTCTGGGGCCAACGTCCTGACTTTC.

The CDR3 DNA sequence: TGCAGCGTTGAAGATGGGACTAGGGACGAGCAGTACTTC. Its translation is CSVEDGTRDEQYF. The chain uses TRBV29-1 and TRBJ2-7; 8 bases match TRBD2. V was pared by 0 bases and J by 5 bases, with 3 bases of the junction left unmatched. Germline CDR1 SQVTM, CDR2 ANQGSEA. The CDR3 totals 13 residues.

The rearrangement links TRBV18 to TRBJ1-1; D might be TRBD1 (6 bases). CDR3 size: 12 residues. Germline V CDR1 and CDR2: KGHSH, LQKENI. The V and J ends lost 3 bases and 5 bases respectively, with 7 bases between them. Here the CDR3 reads CASSPDRTEAFF. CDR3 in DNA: TGTGCCAGCTCACCGGACAGAACTGAAGCTTTCTTT. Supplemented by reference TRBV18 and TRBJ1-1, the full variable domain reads NAGVMQNPRHLVRRRGQEARLRCSPMKGHSHVYWYRQLPEEGLKFMVYLQKENIIDESGMPKERFSAEFPKEGPSILRIQQVVRGDSAAYFCASSPDRTEAFFGQGTRLTVV.

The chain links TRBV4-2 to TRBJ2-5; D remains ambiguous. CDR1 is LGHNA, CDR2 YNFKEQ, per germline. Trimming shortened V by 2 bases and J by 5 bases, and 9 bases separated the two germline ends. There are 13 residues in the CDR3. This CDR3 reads CASSQFSGETQYF. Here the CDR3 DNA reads TGTGCCAGCAGCCAATTCTCCGGGGAGACCCAGTACTTC.

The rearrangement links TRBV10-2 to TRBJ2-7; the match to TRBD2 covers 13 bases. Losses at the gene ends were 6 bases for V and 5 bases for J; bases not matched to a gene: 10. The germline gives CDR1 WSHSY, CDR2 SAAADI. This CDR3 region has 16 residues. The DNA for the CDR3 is TGCGCCAGCAGGCCCGGACTAGCGGGAGATTTCCACGAGCAGTACTTC. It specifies CASRPGLAGDFHEQYF.

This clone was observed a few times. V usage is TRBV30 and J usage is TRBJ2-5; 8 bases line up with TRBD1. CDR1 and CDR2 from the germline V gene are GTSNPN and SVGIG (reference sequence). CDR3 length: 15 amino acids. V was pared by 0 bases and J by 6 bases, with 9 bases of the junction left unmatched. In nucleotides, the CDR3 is TGTGCCTGGAGTGTACCAGGGGGCGGGTACAAGACCCAGTACTTC. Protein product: CAWSVPGGGYKTQYF.